Listed below are T cell receptor beta chains from one sample, sequenced in a study of T cell repertoires in cytomegalovirus infection. TCRdb independently ran MiXCR on the reads; one entry per CDR3 protein. The sample carries approximately 250,000 distinct CDR3 sequences, approximately 9% recorded once. Material for sequencing was PBMCs. These receptors were taken from a human donor in good health (CMV status not recorded). Some clones in this sample may be carry-over from other donors' samples. The CDR3 runs from the conserved cysteine through the conserved F or W. The D gene is left open where the match is weak. The size of a clone is reported for some rows only, either as once, few or many, or as a class for expanded clones.

j_call v_call clone_size d_call cdr3_aa cdr3_nt
TRBJ2-3 TRBV7-2 many TRBD2 CASSLGGLAGAITDTQYF TGTGCCAGCAGCTTAGGTGGACTAGCGGGGGCAATCACAGATACGCAGTATTTT
TRBJ2-7 TRBV7-2 many - CASTPDGAGHSYEQYF TGTGCCAGCACCCCCGACGGGGCAGGCCACTCCTACGAGCAGTACTTC
TRBJ2-3 TRBV2 few - CASLWGSTDTQYF TGTGCCAGCCTCTGGGGGAGCACAGATACGCAGTATTTT
TRBJ1-1 TRBV29-1 many - CSGSYLGSTEAFF TGCAGCGGATCCTACCTTGGGAGCACTGAAGCTTTCTTT
TRBJ2-1 TRBV28 many - CASSLRGPGVYNEQFF TGTGCCAGCAGTTTGAGGGGTCCTGGCGTGTACAATGAGCAGTTCTTC
TRBJ2-1 TRBV7-2 many - CASSSTHLSYNEQFF TGTGCCAGCAGCTCGACCCACCTATCCTACAATGAGCAGTTCTTC
TRBJ1-5 TRBV7-2 - - CASSTREGREPQHF TGTGCCAGCAGCACCAGAGAGGGGCGCGAGCCCCAGCATTTT
TRBJ2-5 TRBV20-1 - - CSARDPRTLQETQYF TGCAGTGCTAGAGATCCACGGACTCTCCAAGAGACCCAGTACTTC
TRBJ2-1 TRBV19 many - CASSIYMATVYPTQQFF TGTGCCAGTAGTATATATATGGCTACCGTATATCCCACTCAGCAGTTCTTC
TRBJ2-1 TRBV20-1 - TRBD2 CSARKSSGRGNEQFF TGCAGTGCTAGAAAGAGTAGCGGGAGGGGTAATGAGCAGTTCTTC
TRBJ1-2 TRBV7-8 many TRBD1 CASSGTGTGGRKGGYTF TGTGCCAGCAGCGGTACCGGGACAGGGGGACGAAAAGGTGGCTACACCTTC
TRBJ1-5 TRBV7-2 many - CASSSPLGPQHF TGTGCCAGCAGCTCTCCTCTAGGGCCCCAGCATTTT
TRBJ1-6 TRBV28 many - CASSLPPLSAVPYNSPLHF TGTGCCAGCAGTTTACCCCCTTTATCAGCTGTCCCTTATAATTCACCCCTCCACTTT
TRBJ2-1 TRBV20-1 many TRBD2 CSARTSGSLNEQFF TGCAGTGCTAGGACTAGCGGGAGTCTCAATGAGCAGTTCTTC
TRBJ1-1 TRBV11-2 few - CASSHGGRVGNTEAFF TGTGCCAGCAGCCACGGGGGCAGGGTTGGGAACACTGAAGCTTTCTTT
TRBJ2-5 TRBV12-3/TRBV12-4 many - CASSLGRVVSQETQYF TGTGCCAGCAGTTTAGGAAGGGTAGTCTCCCAAGAGACCCAGTACTTC
TRBJ2-1 TRBV12-3/TRBV12-4 many TRBD2 CASSFLGGRADIGEQFF TGTGCCAGCAGTTTTCTTGGCGGGAGGGCCGATATCGGTGAGCAGTTCTTC
TRBJ1-5 TRBV7-8 many - CASSLTHQPQHF TGTGCCAGCAGCTTAACCCATCAGCCCCAGCATTTT
TRBJ2-1 TRBV5-1 - - CASSLGLTSSYNEQFF TGCGCCAGCAGCTTGGGGCTAACCAGCTCCTACAATGAGCAGTTCTTC
TRBJ1-2 TRBV6-2/TRBV6-3 many TRBD1 CASSSRTGIYGYTF TGTGCCAGCAGTTCCAGGACAGGAATATATGGCTACACCTTC
TRBJ1-4 TRBV20-1 - TRBD1 CSARDPTGGEKLFF TGCAGTGCTAGAGATCCTACAGGGGGTGAAAAACTGTTTTTT
TRBJ1-5 TRBV6-5 few TRBD1 CASTLTGEGGNQPQHF TGTGCCAGCACCCTGACAGGGGAAGGGGGCAATCAGCCCCAGCATTTT
TRBJ1-5 TRBV19 - TRBD1 CASRDRGPRPQHF TGTGCCAGTAGGGACAGGGGGCCACGGCCCCAGCATTTT
TRBJ2-3 TRBV29-1 many - CSVDRTTTPTDTQYF TGCAGCGTTGATCGCACCACGACCCCCACAGATACGCAGTATTTT
TRBJ2-1 TRBV12-3/TRBV12-4 many - CASSLVDSTNEQFF TGTGCCAGCAGTTTGGTGGATTCAACGAATGAGCAGTTCTTC
TRBJ2-5 TRBV7-8 few TRBD1 CASSTRDSTQETQYF TGTGCCAGCAGCACCCGGGACAGTACCCAAGAGACCCAGTACTTC
TRBJ2-1 TRBV30 few TRBD2 CAWGLAGRQFF TGTGCCTGGGGACTAGCGGGACGGCAGTTCTTC
TRBJ2-7 TRBV5-1 - - CASSLTGHASYEQYF TGCGCCAGCAGCTTGACGGGACACGCATCTTACGAGCAGTACTTC
TRBJ1-1 TRBV29-1 few - CSVARDAGMNTEAFF TGCAGCGTTGCCCGAGATGCAGGGATGAACACTGAAGCTTTCTTT
TRBJ1-5 TRBV19 many TRBD1 CASSPIQGANNQPQHF TGTGCCAGTAGTCCTATACAGGGGGCGAACAATCAGCCCCAGCATTTT
TRBJ2-2 TRBV7-9 many TRBD2 CASTSAGGRTGELFF TGTGCCAGCACCTCAGCGGGGGGGCGTACCGGGGAGCTGTTTTTT
TRBJ2-7 TRBV7-2 many - CASSLGGNSGEQYF TGTGCCAGCAGCTTAGGCGGGAACTCCGGCGAGCAGTACTTC
TRBJ2-1 TRBV6-1 many - CASSPTGSSYNEQFF TGTGCCAGCAGCCCCACGGGGAGCTCCTACAATGAGCAGTTCTTC
TRBJ1-2 TRBV11-3 few TRBD1 CASSLIGDRGGYTF TGTGCCAGCAGCTTAATAGGGGACAGGGGCGGCTACACCTTC
TRBJ2-5 TRBV7-9 many - CASSLEGRETQYF TGTGCCAGCAGCTTGGAGGGGCGAGAGACCCAGTACTTC
TRBJ1-5 TRBV12-3/TRBV12-4 few TRBD1 CASRQQGLSNQPQHF TGTGCCAGCAGGCAACAGGGGCTTAGCAATCAGCCCCAGCATTTT
TRBJ2-5 TRBV7-2 many - CASNHQETQYF TGTGCCAGCAACCACCAAGAGACCCAGTACTTC
TRBJ1-5 TRBV7-2 many - CASSLDEWQPQHF TGTGCCAGCAGCTTAGACGAGTGGCAGCCCCAGCATTTT
TRBJ2-7 TRBV20-1 few - CSASPRDGPYEQYF TGCAGTGCTAGTCCCCGGGATGGGCCCTACGAGCAGTACTTC
TRBJ2-7 TRBV6-1 many - CASQDTPRVGEQYF TGTGCCAGCCAAGACACCCCAAGAGTTGGCGAGCAGTACTTC
TRBJ2-2 TRBV2 - TRBD1 CASSATGDTGELFF TGTGCCAGCAGCGCTACAGGGGACACCGGGGAGCTGTTTTTT
TRBJ1-1 TRBV4-1 - - CASSQVGEDTEAFF TGTGCCAGCAGCCAAGTGGGGGAGGACACTGAAGCTTTCTTT
TRBJ1-6 TRBV7-2 many - CASSSTFPYNSPLHF TGTGCCAGCAGCTCGACTTTCCCCTATAATTCACCCCTCCACTTT
TRBJ1-6 TRBV28 few - CASSLLREPLHF TGTGCCAGCAGTTTATTGAGGGAACCCCTCCACTTT
TRBJ2-7 TRBV7-2 few TRBD2 CASSLRVGTSGPSYEQYF TGTGCCAGCAGCTTAAGGGTTGGGACTAGCGGGCCCTCCTACGAGCAGTACTTC
TRBJ1-5 TRBV28 many - CASLPGRINQPQHF TGTGCCAGCCTACCCGGACGGATCAATCAGCCCCAGCATTTT
TRBJ2-7 TRBV4-3 many - CASSQGQGEQYF TGCGCCAGCAGCCAAGGTCAGGGAGAGCAGTACTTC
TRBJ2-7 TRBV7-9 - TRBD2 CASSSTSGSIYEQYF TGTGCCAGCAGCTCGACTAGCGGGAGTATCTACGAGCAGTACTTC
TRBJ1-5 TRBV7-2 many - CASSLAVTVTNQPQHF TGTGCCAGCAGCTTAGCTGTGACGGTAACTAATCAGCCCCAGCATTTT
TRBJ1-5 TRBV11-2 - - CASSLTTSQPQHF TGTGCCAGCAGCTTAACAACTTCCCAGCCCCAGCATTTT
TRBJ1-1 TRBV7-2 many TRBD1 CASSFQTGDTEAFF TGTGCCAGCAGCTTCCAGACAGGGGACACTGAAGCTTTCTTT
TRBJ2-3 TRBV24-1 many - CATSETQGPDTQYF TGTGCCACCAGTGAGACACAGGGTCCAGATACGCAGTATTTT
TRBJ2-6 TRBV7-2 many - CASNLISGANVLTF TGTGCCAGCAACTTAATTTCTGGGGCCAACGTCCTGACTTTC
TRBJ2-2 TRBV12-3/TRBV12-4 - TRBD2 CASRGTSFAGELFF TGTGCCAGCAGGGGGACTAGCTTCGCCGGGGAGCTGTTTTTT
TRBJ1-1 TRBV28 many - CASSLWAQNTEAFF TGTGCCAGCAGTTTATGGGCGCAGAACACTGAAGCTTTCTTT
TRBJ1-3 TRBV7-8 few - CASSPGTSVSGNTIYF TGTGCCAGCAGCCCCGGGACGTCGGTCTCTGGAAACACCATATATTTT
TRBJ2-1 TRBV11-3 - - CASSQTGTKYNEQFF TGTGCCAGCAGCCAGACCGGGACCAAATACAATGAGCAGTTCTTC
TRBJ2-7 TRBV28 many TRBD1 CASRARTGTYEQYF TGTGCCAGCAGGGCCCGGACAGGGACGTACGAGCAGTACTTC